Described below is a single TCR beta chain sequence and its context. The length of the CDR3 is 13 residues. After removal of 0 bases from V and 7 bases from J, the junction contained 1 base not matched to a gene. Germline-derived CDR1 and CDR2 are SNHLY and FYNNEI. In the study's own analysis: Nucleated cell number was recorded as an estimate derived from reference gene primer amplification. Profiled with immunoSEQ multiplex PCR; TCRdb holds only in-frame clones, not every one. The V and J calls and clone size were taken over from that table, and D and trimming were inferred from the DNA. This table has under 250,000 clones, around 86% appearing once. This sample was included in a study of blood T cell repertoires in COVID-19. Study information: Samples came from the United States, Italy and Spain, spanning acute and convalescent COVID-19. Nucleic acid was either cDNA or gDNA, and it came from T cells, B-cell-depleted T cells, or PBMCs.

V is TRBV2 and J is TRBJ1-2, with 8 bases that match TRBD1. Material for sequencing was peripheral blood. The TCR sequence derives from a man between 25 and 39 years old who had recovered from COVID-19. The CDR3 region is CASSEAQGGGYTF. In DNA, the CDR3 is TGTGCCAGCAGTGAAGCACAGGGGGGTGGCTACACCTTC.